This T cell receptor beta chain derives from a study of CD8+CD57+ T cells in acquired aplastic anemia. Overall study: Sorted CD4+ and CD8+ cells yielded around 3.2 ug of DNA on average. An average of roughly 10 million reads for CD4+ cells was obtained from healthy donors. Study-wide points: Sharing between patients and controls was observed for twenty-nine CD8+ CDR3 sequences. Levels of CD8+ Simpson's diversity were not significantly distinct in patients versus controls.

Genomic DNA acted as the template from which TCR beta VDJ combination and CDR3 sequence profiling were carried out. Each CDR3 protein is one row after TCRdb ran MiXCR on the reads. The sample lists more than 150,000 distinct CDR3 sequences; 40% to 50% were seen once. This CDR3 has 16 amino acids. Germline CDR1 is SGHAT and CDR2 is FQNNGV. The ends lost 6 bases at V and 3 bases at J; junction bases unmatched: 13. In the case of this clonotype: Its antigen is unknown.

This clonotype originated in a human donor in good health. The V call is TRBV11-2, the J call TRBJ2-5, with 7 bases matching TRBD1. Sequencing used sorted CD4+, CD8+, or CD8+CD57+ T cells (not recorded which) from PBMCs. CDR3 sequence reads: CASRSTTGTEKETQYF. The CDR3 nucleotides read TGTGCCAGCAGGTCGACAACCGGGACAGAGAAAGAGACCCAGTACTTC.